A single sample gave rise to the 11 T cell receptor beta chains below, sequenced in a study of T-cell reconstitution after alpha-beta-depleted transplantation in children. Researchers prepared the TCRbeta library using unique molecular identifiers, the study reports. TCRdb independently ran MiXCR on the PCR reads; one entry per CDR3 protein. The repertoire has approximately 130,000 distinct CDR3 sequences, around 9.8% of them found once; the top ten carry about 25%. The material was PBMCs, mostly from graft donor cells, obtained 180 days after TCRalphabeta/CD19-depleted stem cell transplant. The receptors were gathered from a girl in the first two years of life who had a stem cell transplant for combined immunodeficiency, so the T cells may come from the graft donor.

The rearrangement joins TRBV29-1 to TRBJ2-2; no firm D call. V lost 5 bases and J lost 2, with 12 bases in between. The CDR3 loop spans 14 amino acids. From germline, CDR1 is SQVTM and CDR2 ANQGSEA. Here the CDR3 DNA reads TGCAGCGTTAGGCCCCACCGAAACACCGGGGAGCTGTTTTTT. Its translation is CSVRPHRNTGELFF.

DNA for the CDR3: TGTGCCAGCTCACCCCTTCTAGCGGGAGATACGCAGTATTTT. Its protein is CASSPLLAGDTQYF. This chain links TRBV18 with TRBJ2-3; 8 positions agree with TRBD2. J gave up 5 bases and V 3 bases, and 4 bases lay outside the gene matches. The V gene's germline CDR1 is KGHSH and CDR2 LQKENI. This CDR3 is 14 amino acids long.

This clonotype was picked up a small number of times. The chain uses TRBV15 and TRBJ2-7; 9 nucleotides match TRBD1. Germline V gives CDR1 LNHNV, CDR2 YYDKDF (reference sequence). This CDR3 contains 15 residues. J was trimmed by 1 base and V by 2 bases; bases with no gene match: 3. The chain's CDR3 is CATSRFGQGSYEQYF. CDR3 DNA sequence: TGTGCCACCAGCAGATTCGGACAGGGGTCCTACGAGCAGTACTTC.

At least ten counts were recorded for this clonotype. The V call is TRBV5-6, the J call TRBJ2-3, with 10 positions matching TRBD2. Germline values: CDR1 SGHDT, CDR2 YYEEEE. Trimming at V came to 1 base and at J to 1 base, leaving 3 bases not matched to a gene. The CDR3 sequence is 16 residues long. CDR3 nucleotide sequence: TGTGCCAGCAGCTTGCACACTAGCGGGGGCACAGATACGCAGTATTTT. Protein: CASSLHTSGGTDTQYF.

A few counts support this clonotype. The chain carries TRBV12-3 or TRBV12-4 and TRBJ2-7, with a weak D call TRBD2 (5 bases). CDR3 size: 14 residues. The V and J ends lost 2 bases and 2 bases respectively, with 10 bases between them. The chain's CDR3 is CASSLRAGAYEQYF. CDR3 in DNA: TGTGCCAGCAGTTTAAGAGCCGGGGCCTACGAGCAGTACTTC.

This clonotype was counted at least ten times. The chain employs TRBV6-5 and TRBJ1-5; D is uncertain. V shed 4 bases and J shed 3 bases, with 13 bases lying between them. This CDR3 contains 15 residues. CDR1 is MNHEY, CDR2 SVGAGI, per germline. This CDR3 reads CASSSGLGNNQPQHF. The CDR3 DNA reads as TGTGCCAGCAGTTCGGGGTTGGGAAACAATCAGCCCCAGCATTTT.

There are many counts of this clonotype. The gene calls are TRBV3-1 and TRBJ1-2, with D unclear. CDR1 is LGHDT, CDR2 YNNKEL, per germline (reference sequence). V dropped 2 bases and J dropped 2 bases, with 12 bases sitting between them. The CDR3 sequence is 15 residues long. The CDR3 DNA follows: TGTGCCAGCAGCCAACTACCGACCCAGAACTATGGCTACACCTTC. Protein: CASSQLPTQNYGYTF.

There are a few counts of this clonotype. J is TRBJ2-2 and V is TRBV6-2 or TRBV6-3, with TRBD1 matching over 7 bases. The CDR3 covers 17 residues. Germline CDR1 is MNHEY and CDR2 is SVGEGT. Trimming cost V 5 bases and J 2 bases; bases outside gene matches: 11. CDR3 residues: CASSRRVQGINTGELFF. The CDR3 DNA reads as TGTGCCAGCAGTCGACGGGTACAGGGGATCAACACCGGGGAGCTGTTTTTT.

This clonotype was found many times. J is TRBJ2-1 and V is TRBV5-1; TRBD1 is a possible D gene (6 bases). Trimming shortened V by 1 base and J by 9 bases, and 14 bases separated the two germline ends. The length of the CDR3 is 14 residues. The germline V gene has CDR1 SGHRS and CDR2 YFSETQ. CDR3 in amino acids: CASSLFAGAGEQFF. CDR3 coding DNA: TGCGCCAGCAGCTTGTTCGCAGGGGCCGGTGAGCAGTTCTTC.

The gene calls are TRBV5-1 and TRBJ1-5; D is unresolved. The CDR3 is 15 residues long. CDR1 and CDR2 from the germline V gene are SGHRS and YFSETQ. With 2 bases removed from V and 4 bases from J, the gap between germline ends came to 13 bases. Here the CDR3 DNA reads TGCGCCAGCAGCTTTGAAGGGATGGCGAATCAGCCCCAGCATTTT. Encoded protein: CASSFEGMANQPQHF.

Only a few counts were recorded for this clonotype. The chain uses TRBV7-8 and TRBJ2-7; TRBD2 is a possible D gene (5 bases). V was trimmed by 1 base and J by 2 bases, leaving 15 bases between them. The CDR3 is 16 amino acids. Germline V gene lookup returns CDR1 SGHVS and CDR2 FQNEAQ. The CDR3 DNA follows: TGTGCCAGCAGCTTAGTGAGGCTAGCCAGGCCCTACGAGCAGTACTTC. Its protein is CASSLVRLARPYEQYF.